These 20 T cell receptor beta chains came from one sample sequenced in a study of patients and donors after allogeneic stem cell transplantation. Using its own MiXCR run on the RT-PCR reads, TCRdb lists one record per CDR3 protein. The repertoire holds around 170,000 distinct CDR3 sequences, approximately 25% seen once, with 20% to 30% in the top ten. Sequencing input: blood, either unsorted or a sorted T cell fraction (not recorded which). Receptor source: a human donor who was either an allogeneic HSCT recipient or a stem cell or donor lymphocyte infusion donor (not recorded which). It is not recorded whose cells these are; they may come from a transplant donor.

The chain links TRBV20-1 to TRBJ1-1; 9 nucleotides match TRBD1. Germline V gene data show CDR1 as DFQATT and CDR2 as SNEGSKA (reference sequence). V trimming: 3 bases; J trimming: 7 bases; junction bases outside the gene matches: 12. The length of the CDR3 is 15 residues. The CDR3 reads CSARDPKGDRDEAFF. CDR3 DNA sequence: TGCAGTGCTAGGGACCCAAAGGGGGACAGGGATGAAGCTTTCTTT.

This clonotype turned up a few times. CDR3 sequence reads: CASRGPSYGYTF. The CDR3, as DNA: TGCGCCAGCAGGGGACCGAGCTATGGCTACACCTTC. The V and J genes are TRBV5-1 and TRBJ1-2, with D possibly TRBD1 on 5 matching bases. Germline CDR1 reads SGHRS; CDR2 reads YFSETQ. The germline V and J ends were trimmed by 5 bases and 4 bases, with 9 bases remaining between them. The CDR3 is made up of 12 amino acids.

The chain links TRBV24-1 to TRBJ2-1, with D perhaps being TRBD1 or TRBD2 (5 bases each). V was cut by 5 bases and J by 9 bases, with 16 bases left in between. From germline, CDR1 is KGHDR and CDR2 SFDVKD. The CDR3 is made up of 14 amino acids. The CDR3 DNA reads as TGTGCCACCAGTGCTGGGGGATCCTCCACTGAGCAGTTCTTC. This encodes CATSAGGSSTEQFF.

CDR3 region: CASSDPTSGTHYEQYF. CDR3 bases: TGTGCCAGCAGCGACCCAACTAGCGGGACACACTACGAGCAGTACTTC. The gene calls are TRBV6-6 and TRBJ2-7, with 10 bases lining up with TRBD2. The CDR3 covers 16 residues. The germline CDR1 and CDR2 sequences are MNHNY and SVGAGI (reference sequence). Unmatched junction bases numbered 11, after V lost 6 bases and J lost 3 bases.

This clonotype has just a few counts. The chain joins TRBV12-3 or TRBV12-4 to TRBJ2-2; D is perhaps TRBD1 or TRBD2 (6 bases each). V lost 6 bases, J lost 1 base, and 18 bases lay in between. This CDR3 region has 17 residues. The CDR3 bases are TGTGCCAGCAGCCCCCTCGGGGGCGGGGTGAACACCGGGGAGCTGTTTTTT. Its protein is CASSPLGGGVNTGELFF.

The table lists this clonotype with a few counts. The gene calls are TRBV6-6 and TRBJ1-6; perhaps TRBD1 as D (5 bases). CDR1 and CDR2 (germline): MNHNY, SVGAGI (reference sequence). The CDR3 covers 18 residues. The V end lost 6 bases, the J end lost 8 bases, and 26 bases lay between the germline ends. CDR3 protein: CASRVLPQGRRADSPLHF. CDR3 nucleotides: TGTGCCAGCAGGGTCCTTCCTCAGGGTAGGCGGGCGGATTCACCCCTCCACTTT.

The DNA of the CDR3 is TGCGCCAGCAGCTTGGGTGGACTAGGGGTCGATGAGCAGTTCTTC. Its translation is CASSLGGLGVDEQFF. The V call is TRBV5-1, the J call TRBJ2-1, with 7 bases that match TRBD2. The CDR3 is made up of 15 amino acids. CDR1 and CDR2 from the germline V gene are SGHRS and YFSETQ. Trimming took 0 bases from V and 8 from J; bases not matched to a gene: 8.

V and J are TRBV7-9 and TRBJ2-5; D not certain. Germline V gene sequence: CDR1 SEHNR, CDR2 FQNEAQ (reference sequence). This CDR3 has 11 residues. Trimming removed 5 bases from V and 3 bases from J, with 4 bases in between. The CDR3 DNA follows: TGTGCCAGCAGCCATGAAGAGACCCAGTACTTC. Amino acids: CASSHEETQYF.

The CDR3 coding sequence is TGTGCCAGCAGCCGGGACCGCGGAGATACGCAGTATTTT. Its translation is CASSRDRGDTQYF. The chain employs TRBV7-8 and TRBJ2-3; D may correspond to TRBD1 or TRBD2 (5 bases each). Germline CDR1 SGHVS, CDR2 FQNEAQ. There are 13 residues in the CDR3. With 5 bases removed from V and 5 bases from J, the gap between germline ends came to 11 bases. Based on the CDR3 plus reference TRBV7-8 and TRBJ2-3, the full variable domain is GAGVSQSPRYKVAKRGQDVALRCDPISGHVSLFWYQQALGQGPEFLTYFQNEAQLDKSGLPSDRFFAERPEGSVSTLKIQRTQQEDSAVYLCASSRDRGDTQYFGPGTRLTVL.

Ten or more counts support this clonotype. The genes are TRBV19 and TRBJ1-1, with unresolved D. CDR1 is LNHDA and CDR2 is SQIVND in the germline V gene (reference sequence). V shed 5 bases and J shed 4 bases, with 8 bases lying between them. CDR3 length equals 12 residues. The CDR3 is CASSLGFTEAFF. The CDR3 DNA is TGTGCCAGTAGTTTGGGGTTCACTGAAGCTTTCTTT.

V and J are TRBV6-2 or TRBV6-3 and TRBJ2-1; unclear D gene. V gave up 6 bases and J gave up 3 bases, with 9 bases separating them. The CDR3 runs to 13 residues. The V gene's germline CDR1 is MNHEY and CDR2 SVGEGT. DNA of the CDR3: TGTGCCAGCAGACTTAAACTCTACAATGAGCAGTTCTTC. Its translation is CASRLKLYNEQFF.

The V and J genes are TRBV12-3 or TRBV12-4 and TRBJ1-2, with TRBD1 matching over 7 bases. With V trimmed by 3 bases and J by 5 bases, 6 bases remained unmatched. CDR3 length: 14 amino acids. CDR3 nucleotide sequence: TGTGCCAGCAGTTTTCGTGACAGGGTTTATGGCTACACCTTC. As protein: CASSFRDRVYGYTF.

The genes are TRBV4-3 and TRBJ2-4, with 7 bases matching TRBD1. Per the germline V gene, CDR1 is LGHNA and CDR2 is YSLEER. After removal of 3 bases from V and 7 bases from J, the junction contained 3 bases not matched to a gene. This CDR3 contains 13 residues. In nucleotides, the CDR3 is TGCGCCAGCAGCCAGGGGACAGCTAACATTCAGTACTTC. Encoded protein: CASSQGTANIQYF.

The chain combines TRBV5-1 with TRBJ2-7, with no clear D. The CDR3 has 10 amino acids. V gave up 6 bases and J gave up 7 bases, with 8 bases separating them. Germline values: CDR1 SGHRS, CDR2 YFSETQ. The CDR3 spells CASNQREQYF. The CDR3 DNA reads as TGCGCCAGCAACCAGAGGGAGCAGTACTTC.

The chain combines TRBV11-2 with TRBJ1-1, with 9 bases matching TRBD1. The CDR3 covers 14 residues. The trim removed 5 bases at V and 4 bases at J, leaving 5 bases unmatched. Germline CDR1 reads SGHAT; CDR2 reads FQNNGV. In DNA, the CDR3 is TGTGCCAGCAGCGTTGGACAGGGGAGCACTGAAGCTTTCTTT. As protein: CASSVGQGSTEAFF.

This clonotype was counted between two and nine times. V gene TRBV28 combines with J gene TRBJ1-5; no reliable D call. Germline CDR1 MDHEN, CDR2 SYDVKM. CDR3 length: 15 residues. The V end was cut by 7 bases, the J end by 2 bases, with 15 bases between. This CDR3 reads CASNPNTHGNQPQHF. The DNA of the CDR3 is TGTGCCAGCAACCCCAATACCCATGGCAATCAGCCCCAGCATTTT.

This clonotype has just a few counts. V gene TRBV7-9 combines with J gene TRBJ1-5, with 7 bases that match TRBD1. The germline V gene encodes CDR1 SEHNR and CDR2 FQNEAQ (reference sequence). Unmatched junction bases numbered 2, after V lost 3 bases and J lost 3 bases. The CDR3 extends over 14 amino acids. For the CDR3, the DNA is TGTGCCAGCAGCTTCGGGACAGACAATCAGCCCCAGCATTTT. Encoded protein: CASSFGTDNQPQHF.

The chain recombines TRBV5-1 with TRBJ2-1, with 8 positions matching TRBD1. The CDR3 sequence is 16 residues long. From germline, CDR1 is SGHRS and CDR2 YFSETQ. The trim removed 4 bases at V and 7 bases at J, leaving 13 bases unmatched. CDR3 DNA sequence: TGCGCCAGCAGCCTATCAGTATATCGGACAGGGAATGAGCAGTTCTTC. Translating gives CASSLSVYRTGNEQFF. The complete variable domain, with remaining parts taken from reference TRBV5-1 and TRBJ2-1, reads KAGVTQTPRYLIKTRGQQVTLSCSPISGHRSVSWYQQTPGQGLQFLFEYFSETQRNKGNFPGRFSGRQFSNSRSEMNVSTLELGDSALYLCASSLSVYRTGNEQFFGPGTRLTVL.

This clonotype was seen only a few times. The V call is TRBV5-1, the J call TRBJ2-7; D is unclear. CDR1 is SGHRS, CDR2 YFSETQ, per germline. The length of the CDR3 is 14 residues. Deletions cut 1 base from V and 1 base from J, with 9 bases between. Here the CDR3 DNA reads TGCGCCAGCAGCTTGAATCCCGTTTCCTACGAGCAGTACTTC. Protein sequence: CASSLNPVSYEQYF.

This clonotype was detected only a few times. The V gene is TRBV25-1, the J gene TRBJ1-1; 7 nucleotides line up with TRBD1. The germline CDR1 and CDR2 sequences are MGHDK and SYGVNS. V trimming: 2 bases; J trimming: 0 bases; junction bases outside the gene matches: 0. This CDR3 spans 14 amino acids. The chain's CDR3 is CASSEDRVNTEAFF. CDR3 nucleotides: TGTGCCAGCAGTGAAGACAGGGTGAACACTGAAGCTTTCTTT.